The next 17 T cell receptor beta chains were all read from a single sample in a study of T cell clusters in autoimmune cytopenias. TRB was amplified by touch-down multiplex PCR, primer pools A and B combined. TCRdb processed the multiplex PCR reads again and assigns one entry to each CDR3 protein, with no DNA. Across 9,000 to 13,000 distinct CDR3 sequences, the top ten clones capture roughly 33% of the sample. TRB was amplified from roughly 270 ng of peripheral blood genomic DNA per sample. These same records also appear under a second study, on T cell repertoires in aging, cancer and after chemotherapy.

Sequenced input: peripheral blood. These receptors all come from a human donor in good health.

The V gene is TRBV7-6, the J gene TRBJ2-2; the TCRdb D gene call, TRBD1, has no DNA to confirm it. CDR3 length: 14 amino acids. Germline V CDR1 and CDR2: SGHVS, FNYEAQ. The CDR3 region is CASSKQGAAGELFF.

This chain uses TRBV6-6 with TRBJ2-2. The CDR3 sequence is 15 residues long. Germline V gives CDR1 MNHNY, CDR2 SVGAGI (reference sequence). The CDR3 loop reads CASLLARESSGELFF.

The V call is TRBV11-1, the J call TRBJ1-1. The V gene's germline CDR1 is SGHAT and CDR2 FQDESV (reference sequence). This CDR3 contains 15 residues. The chain's CDR3 is CASSLGTAFSTEAFF.

The chain couples TRBV6-5 to TRBJ2-5; TCRdb indicates TRBD1, and absent DNA this call remains unverified. This CDR3 spans 13 amino acids. Looked up from germline, CDR1 is MNHEY and CDR2 is SVGAGI. CDR3 in amino acids: CASSLHRGETQYF.

V is TRBV6-6 and J is TRBJ1-5; TCRdb gives TRBD1 as the D gene, but with no DNA this cannot be confirmed. Per germline, CDR1 MNHNY and CDR2 SVGAGI (reference sequence). This CDR3 spans 15 amino acids. This CDR3 reads CASRETGQGNKPQHF.

This chain connects TRBV5-4 to TRBJ2-5; TCRdb indicates TRBD2, and absent DNA this call remains unverified. The CDR3 has 13 amino acids. Germline-derived CDR1 and CDR2 are SGHNT and YYREEE (reference sequence). This CDR3 reads CASSDGTQETQYF.

Its frequency marks this clonotype as medium-sized (0.01 to 0.1%). The V gene is TRBV29-1, the J gene TRBJ2-5; TCRdb selects TRBD1, and the lack of DNA leaves this call unchecked. The CDR3 is made up of 12 amino acids. CDR1 SQVTM and CDR2 ANQGSEA come from the germline V gene. The CDR3 spells CSGTGTEETQYF.

In terms of frequency, this clonotype is medium-sized. This chain connects TRBV28 to TRBJ2-5. The CDR3 length is 13 residues. Germline CDR1 is MDHEN and CDR2 is SYDVKM. The CDR3 here is CASSGGFQETQYF.

This clonotype is classed as large (0.1 to 1%) by frequency. CDR3 sequence reads: CSVEEWGPTGTATGELFF. The V and J genes are TRBV29-1 and TRBJ2-2; TCRdb's D call of TRBD1 is untestable without DNA. This CDR3 is 18 amino acids long. The germline V gene encodes CDR1 SQVTM and CDR2 ANQGSEA.

CDR3 sequence: CASSIGSSGANVLTF. V usage is TRBV19 and J usage is TRBJ2-6. The CDR3 has 15 residues. The germline CDR1 and CDR2 sequences are LNHDA and SQIVND (reference sequence). The full variable domain, its missing parts supplied by reference TRBV19 and TRBJ2-6, is DGGITQSPKYLFRKEGQNVTLSCEQNLNHDAMYWYRQDPGQGLRLIYYSQIVNDFQKGDIAEGYSVSREKKESFPLTVTSAQKNPTAFYLCASSIGSSGANVLTFGAGSRLTVL.

The V and J genes are TRBV19 and TRBJ2-5; TCRdb returns TRBD2, unconfirmable since there is no DNA. The V gene's germline CDR1 is LNHDA and CDR2 SQIVND (reference sequence). The CDR3 has 14 amino acids. The CDR3 region is CATNPGLVVNEQYF.

The CDR3 sequence: CASSPRLGQGKNTGELFF. The chain couples TRBV18 to TRBJ2-2; TCRdb indicates TRBD1, and absent DNA this call remains unverified. Germline V gene sequence: CDR1 KGHSH, CDR2 LQKENI. The CDR3 consists of 18 residues.

CDR3 in amino acids: CSASIDSTREQFF. This chain joins TRBV20-1 and TRBJ2-1; there is no DNA to check the TCRdb D call of TRBD1. Germline V CDR1 and CDR2: DFQATT, SNEGSKA (reference sequence). This CDR3 contains 13 residues.

The rearrangement joins TRBV27 to TRBJ2-7; as DNA is missing, the TRBD2 call by TCRdb cannot be tested. From germline, CDR1 is MNHEY and CDR2 SMNVEV (reference sequence). The CDR3 length is 15 residues. CDR3 loop: CASSLLAGEAYEQYF.

The gene calls are TRBV11-1 and TRBJ2-7; TCRdb gives TRBD1 as the D gene, but with no DNA this cannot be confirmed. CDR3 length: 16 residues. Germline assignment: CDR1 SGHAT and CDR2 FQDESV (reference sequence). CDR3: CASSKNRDLYSYEQYF.

The CDR3 protein is CASSRGRGSYEQYF. The V call is TRBV6-5, the J call TRBJ2-7; the TCRdb D gene call, TRBD1, has no DNA to confirm it. This CDR3 has 14 residues. Germline V gene sequence: CDR1 MNHEY, CDR2 SVGAGI.

This CDR3 reads CATSRRGEETQYF. The chain joins TRBV15 to TRBJ2-5; TCRdb's D call, TRBD2, is unchecked because there is no DNA. The CDR3 contains 13 residues. Germline CDR1 and CDR2: LNHNV and YYDKDF (reference sequence).